Below, one T cell receptor (beta chain) is given with its context. Its specific antigen is unknown. No qualities accompany the bases; no much larger clone lies one base away. The data were obtained in a study of blood T cell repertoires in COVID-19 (dated by TCRdb to 2018 to 2020). For context, the study as a whole: The collaborator samples originated in the United States, Italy and Spain and spanned the acute and convalescent phases of COVID-19. The material from the prospective study consisted of cDNA or gDNA derived from T cells, B-cell-depleted T cells, or PBMCs. Deeply sampled blood TCRbeta repertoires from subjects exposed to, actively infected with, or recovered from COVID-19 were included in the dataset. The repertoires were released in a freely available public database intended as a resource for research on the immune response to SARS-CoV-2. The samples were drawn from the first 160 participants of the ongoing ImmuneRACE study and from under 1,500 subjects provided by 6 global collaborators. The sample metadata nearly always contained a de-identified subject ID, COVID-19 status, age in years and sex. Where available, HLA class I and class II types were obtained from metadata supplied by the sample provider rather than from assay-based typing. What the research found in general, with its limitations: Clinical and demographic metadata were provided uncurated, with the amount varying by source and participant.

TCRbeta CDR3 regions were amplified from genomic DNA using the immunoSEQ Assay, a bias-controlled multiplex PCR. The authors' pipeline ran thus. Within the assay, amplification of reference gene primers was used to estimate how many nucleated cells each sample contained. To quantify the absolute abundance of each unique TCRbeta CDR3 rearrangement, sequence reads were collapsed and filtered. For each sample, productive Simpson clonality was calculated as the square root of Simpson's diversity index over productive rearrangements. TCRdb's version of the immuneACCESS table is confined to in-frame rearrangements and falls short of the full clone set. An unresolved V gene accounts for under half of the shortfall where checked; the remainder is of unknown origin. The V and J calls and clone size come from that table; D and trimming were worked out from the DNA. This sample is represented by 200,000 to 250,000 clones; roughly 90% of them were singletons. About 2.2% of the sample belongs to the ten largest clones.

The collaborating institutions used their own protocols to collect whole blood in K2EDTA tubes. For TCRbeta analysis, collaborators shipped samples in one of three forms: frozen whole blood, isolated PBMCs, or DNA extracted from either of those sample types. The origin of this receptor is a woman aged 45-59 years with acute or convalescent COVID-19. The sequenced sample consisted of peripheral blood.

This receptor carries the CDR3 CASSSDPRDEQFF. In nucleotides, the sequence is TGTGCCAGCAGTTCAGACCCCCGGGATGAGCAGTTCTTC. The sequence links TRBV13 to TRBJ2-1; the D gene lacks a confident call. CDR1 is given as PRHDT and CDR2 as FYEKMQ, both from the germline V gene (reference sequence). V and J are truncated by 6 bases and 8 bases respectively, leaving an intervening sequence of 14 bases. Reading from cysteine to phenylalanine, the CDR3 counts 13 amino acids. CDR3 DNA is the only sequence kept; it has 39 bases, read in frame from the first base. The full variable domain, completed from the reference TRBV13 and TRBJ2-1 proteins outside the CDR3, reads AAGVIQSPRHLIKEKRETATLKCYPIPRHDTVYWYQQGPGQDPQFLISFYEKMQSDKGSIPDRFSAQQFSDYHSELNMSSLELGDSALYFCASSSDPRDEQFFGPGTRLTVL.